Listed here are 5 T cell receptor beta chains from one sample, sequenced in a study of a mutant IDH1 vaccine in newly diagnosed glioma. Documented time point: baseline, week 1 (first vaccination visit). Treatment noted: pre-vaccination baseline after standard-of-care therapy. The repertoire was sequenced with immunoSEQ multiplex PCR; TCRdb's copy has only in-frame clones and lacks some. The sample lists some 95,000 clones; about four fifths were seen once. The sample here was PBMCs, taken from a glioma patient treated with radiotherapy, temozolomide or both. The receptors were sampled from a man in his forties with glioma.

This clone was seen a few times. This chain links TRBV28 with TRBJ1-1; TRBD1 matches at 8 bases. Germline values: CDR1 MDHEN, CDR2 SYDVKM. The CDR3 has 11 residues. The CDR3 nucleotides read TGTGCGGTCAGGGGGCCCACTGAAGCTTTCTTT. Its translation: CAVRGPTEAFF.

This clone was seen once. The chain couples TRBV7-2 to TRBJ1-5; D unresolved. The CDR3 is 15 residues long. CDR1 SGHTA and CDR2 FQGNSA come from the germline V gene. Trimming stripped 5 bases from V and 3 bases from J, with 14 bases between. CDR3 bases: TGTGCCAGCAGCCTCGGTCGGGGAGCCAATCAGCCCCAGCATTTT. This encodes CASSLGRGANQPQHF.

The chain is built from TRBV30 and TRBJ2-7, with D perhaps TRBD1 or TRBD2 (5 bases each). Germline CDR1 GTSNPN, CDR2 SVGIG (reference sequence). Trimming took 6 bases from V and 0 from J, leaving 15 bases between them. The CDR3 extends over 14 amino acids. The DNA of the CDR3 is TGTGCCTGTACCACCGGGGCGAGCTCCTACGAGCAGTACTTC. This encodes CACTTGASSYEQYF.

CDR3 amino acids: CASSKTLTSGSYEQYF. CDR3 in DNA: TGTGCCAGCAGCAAGACCCTAACTAGCGGTTCCTACGAGCAGTACTTC. The chain couples TRBV7-6 to TRBJ2-7; 8 bases are shared with TRBD2. The J segment lost 1 base and the V segment lost 5 bases, leaving 10 bases of the junction unmatched. Germline V CDR1 and CDR2: SGHVS, FNYEAQ. The CDR3 totals 16 residues.

This chain connects TRBV5-6 to TRBJ1-1; tentatively, D is TRBD1 (5 bases). Looked up from germline, CDR1 is SGHDT and CDR2 is YYEEEE. The CDR3 consists of 15 residues. V gave up 4 bases and J gave up 4 bases, with 17 bases separating them. CDR3 nucleotides: TGTGCCAGCAGCCCTTATAGGGCCGGGGGCACTGAAGCTTTCTTT. Its translation: CASSPYRAGGTEAFF.